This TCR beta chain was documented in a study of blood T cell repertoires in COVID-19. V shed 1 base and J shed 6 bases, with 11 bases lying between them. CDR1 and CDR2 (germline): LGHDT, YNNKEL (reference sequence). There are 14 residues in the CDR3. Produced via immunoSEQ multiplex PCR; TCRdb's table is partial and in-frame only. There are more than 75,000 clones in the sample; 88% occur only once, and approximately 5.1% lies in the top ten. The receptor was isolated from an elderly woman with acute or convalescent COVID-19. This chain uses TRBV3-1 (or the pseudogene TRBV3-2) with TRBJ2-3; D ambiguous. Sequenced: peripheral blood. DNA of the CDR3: TGTGCCAGCAGCCAAGTCTCCAGTTGGGATACGCAGTATTTT. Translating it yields CASSQVSSWDTQYF.